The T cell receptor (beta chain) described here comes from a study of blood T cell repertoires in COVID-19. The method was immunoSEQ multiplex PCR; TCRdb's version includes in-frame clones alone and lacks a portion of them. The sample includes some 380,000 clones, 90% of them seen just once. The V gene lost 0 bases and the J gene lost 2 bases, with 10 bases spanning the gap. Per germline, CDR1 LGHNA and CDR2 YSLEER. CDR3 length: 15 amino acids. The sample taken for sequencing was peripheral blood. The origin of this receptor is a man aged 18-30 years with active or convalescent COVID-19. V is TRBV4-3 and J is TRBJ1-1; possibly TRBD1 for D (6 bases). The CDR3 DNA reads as TGCGCCAGCAGCCAAGATGGACAGATCAACACTGAAGCTTTCTTT. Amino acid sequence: CASSQDGQINTEAFF.